This T cell receptor (beta chain) was observed in a study of T cells in localized non-small cell lung cancer. V was trimmed by 1 base and J by 7 bases, leaving 10 bases between them. The germline V gene has CDR1 SGHTA and CDR2 FQGNSA. The CDR3 loop spans 14 amino acids. Clones were read by immunoSEQ multiplex PCR, and TCRdb kept only the in-frame ones, dropping some. The table records tens of thousands of clones, 75% to 85% of them present only once. This clone came up once. The antigen is unknown. Study-level findings and limits: Uninvolved adjacent lung had the highest recorded T cell clonality, with tumor below it. Heterogeneity stays possible, as sequencing covered only one tumor region.

The material sequenced was peripheral blood, taken before any cancer treatment. The chain recombines TRBV7-2 with TRBJ1-4, with TRBD1 as a possible D gene (5 bases). The clonotype originates from a female donor older than 55 with stage I lung adenocarcinoma. The CDR3 loop reads CASSLDRGGEKLFF. The CDR3 DNA reads TGTGCCAGCAGCTTAGACCGGGGGGGTGAAAAACTGTTTTTT. Based on the CDR3 plus reference TRBV7-2 and TRBJ1-4, the full variable domain is GAGVSQSPSNKVTEKGKDVELRCDPISGHTALYWYRQSLGQGLEFLIYFQGNSAPDKSGLPSDRFSAERTGGSVSTLTIQRTQQEDSAVYLCASSLDRGGEKLFFGSGTQLSVL.